Listed below are T cell receptor beta chains from one sample, sequenced in a study of technical replicates of blood from a handful of donors. TCRdb keeps only in-frame clones here, not all; method: immunoSEQ multiplex PCR. The sample lists approximately 70,000 clones, around 92% occurring once. The sample comprised T cells isolated from PBMCs. All receptors come from a human donor in good health. Each CDR3 is given with its conserved first and last residue. D genes are given only for firm matches. Clone size is stated in some rows and not others, as once, few, many or a class when expanded.

j_call: TRBJ2-7; clone_size: -; d_call: -; v_call: TRBV6-5; cdr3_nt: TGTGCCAGCAGTCGCGGGGTTAAAGAGCAGTACTTC; cdr3_aa: CASSRGVKEQYF
j_call: TRBJ2-3; clone_size: -; d_call: -; v_call: TRBV6-5; cdr3_nt: TGTGCCAGCAGTCCCGGACTGAACACAGATACGCAGTATTTT; cdr3_aa: CASSPGLNTDTQYF
j_call: TRBJ1-2; clone_size: once; d_call: -; v_call: TRBV5-8; cdr3_nt: TGTGCCAGCAGCTTCTCAGGGGTAAACTATGGCTACACCTTC; cdr3_aa: CASSFSGVNYGYTF
j_call: TRBJ1-3; clone_size: -; d_call: -; v_call: TRBV7-6; cdr3_nt: TGTGCCAGCAGCTTAGATGCAGGACAGAGAGGAAACACCATATATTTT; cdr3_aa: CASSLDAGQRGNTIYF
j_call: TRBJ2-1; clone_size: -; d_call: TRBD2; v_call: TRBV18; cdr3_nt: TGTGCCAGCTCACTCACTAGCGGGAGCTACAATGAGCAGTTCTTC; cdr3_aa: CASSLTSGSYNEQFF
j_call: TRBJ1-1; clone_size: -; d_call: -; v_call: TRBV11-3; cdr3_nt: TGTGCCAGCAGCTTAGAGGGGTACGGGGACAAGATGAACACTGAAGCTTTCTTT; cdr3_aa: CASSLEGYGDKMNTEAFF
j_call: TRBJ1-1; clone_size: -; d_call: -; v_call: TRBV9; cdr3_nt: TGTGCCAGCAGCTCCCTAGGTGGCGGAAACACTGAAGCTTTCTTT; cdr3_aa: CASSSLGGGNTEAFF
j_call: TRBJ2-7; clone_size: -; d_call: -; v_call: TRBV9; cdr3_nt: TGTGCCAGCAGCGTAGAAACTTCCTACGAGCAGTACTTC; cdr3_aa: CASSVETSYEQYF
j_call: TRBJ2-1; clone_size: once; d_call: TRBD2; v_call: TRBV9; cdr3_nt: TGTGCCAGCAGCGCCGGGACTAGCAACAATGAGCAGTTCTTC; cdr3_aa: CASSAGTSNNEQFF
j_call: TRBJ2-2; clone_size: -; d_call: -; v_call: TRBV4-1; cdr3_nt: TGCGCCAGCAGCCAAGGTCTTCGCCTACTCACCGGGGAGCTGTTTTTT; cdr3_aa: CASSQGLRLLTGELFF
j_call: TRBJ2-3; clone_size: -; d_call: -; v_call: TRBV27; cdr3_nt: TGTGCCAGCAGTCCCCCTCTCTCAGATACGCAGTATTTT; cdr3_aa: CASSPPLSDTQYF
j_call: TRBJ1-2; clone_size: -; d_call: -; v_call: TRBV15; cdr3_nt: TGTGCCACCAGCAGAGATTATACAGGTTCGGACGGCTACACCTTC; cdr3_aa: CATSRDYTGSDGYTF
j_call: TRBJ1-3; clone_size: -; d_call: -; v_call: TRBV6-1; cdr3_nt: TGTGCCAGCAGTGGACAGCTGGGCGGAAACACCATATATTTT; cdr3_aa: CASSGQLGGNTIYF
j_call: TRBJ1-2; clone_size: -; d_call: -; v_call: TRBV12-2; cdr3_nt: TGTGCAAGTCGCTCAGACGGACAGGGTAGCTACACCTTC; cdr3_aa: CASRSDGQGSYTF
j_call: TRBJ2-7; clone_size: -; d_call: -; v_call: TRBV6-1; cdr3_nt: TGTGCCAGCAGTGAAGCATACATCTCCTACGAGCAGTACTTC; cdr3_aa: CASSEAYISYEQYF
j_call: TRBJ2-1; clone_size: -; d_call: TRBD2; v_call: TRBV27; cdr3_nt: TGTGCCAGCAGTCCGGGACTAGCGGGAGCCCATGAGCAGTTCTTC; cdr3_aa: CASSPGLAGAHEQFF
j_call: TRBJ1-1; clone_size: -; d_call: -; v_call: TRBV18; cdr3_nt: TGTGCCAGCTCACCACCGCCCCAGGGCGAGACTGAAGCTTTCTTT; cdr3_aa: CASSPPPQGETEAFF
j_call: TRBJ2-3; clone_size: -; d_call: TRBD1; v_call: TRBV15; cdr3_nt: TGTGCCACCAGCAGAGATCTTATACAGGGGGCAGATACGCAGTATTTT; cdr3_aa: CATSRDLIQGADTQYF
j_call: TRBJ1-3; clone_size: -; d_call: -; v_call: TRBV30; cdr3_nt: TGTGCCTGGAGTCGGGGGTACGGAAACACCATATATTTT; cdr3_aa: CAWSRGYGNTIYF
j_call: TRBJ2-1; clone_size: -; d_call: TRBD2; v_call: TRBV7-9; cdr3_nt: TGTGCCAGCAGCTTAGCCGTTACTAGCGGGGGTTACAATGAGCAGTTCTTC; cdr3_aa: CASSLAVTSGGYNEQFF
j_call: TRBJ1-5; clone_size: -; d_call: -; v_call: TRBV6-1; cdr3_nt: TGTGCCAGCAGTGAAGGCTACGGCAATCAGCCCCAGCATTTT; cdr3_aa: CASSEGYGNQPQHF
j_call: TRBJ1-4; clone_size: -; d_call: -; v_call: TRBV27; cdr3_nt: TGTGCCAGCAGTCTCCTCCCAGGGGCAGGTGAAAAACTGTTTTTT; cdr3_aa: CASSLLPGAGEKLFF
j_call: TRBJ2-1; clone_size: -; d_call: TRBD2; v_call: TRBV7-7; cdr3_nt: TGTGCCAGCAGCCCGGTGCGGGAGGTGGCCTACAATGAGCAGTTCTTC; cdr3_aa: CASSPVREVAYNEQFF
j_call: TRBJ2-2; clone_size: -; d_call: TRBD2; v_call: TRBV2; cdr3_nt: TGTGCCAGCAGTATAGCGGGAGCACAGACCGGGGAGCTGTTTTTT; cdr3_aa: CASSIAGAQTGELFF
j_call: TRBJ1-5; clone_size: -; d_call: -; v_call: TRBV19; cdr3_nt: TGTGCCAGTAGTATCCCCTTAGGGGCACTTAGCATCCCTCAGCCCCAGCATTTT; cdr3_aa: CASSIPLGALSIPQPQHF
j_call: TRBJ1-4; clone_size: -; d_call: TRBD1; v_call: TRBV29-1; cdr3_nt: TGCAGCGTGGGACAGGGCAATGAAAAACTGTTTTTT; cdr3_aa: CSVGQGNEKLFF
j_call: TRBJ2-1; clone_size: -; d_call: TRBD2; v_call: TRBV30; cdr3_nt: TGTGCCTGGAGCCTAGCGGGAAACAATGAGCAGTTCTTC; cdr3_aa: CAWSLAGNNEQFF
j_call: TRBJ2-7; clone_size: -; d_call: TRBD2; v_call: TRBV7-2; cdr3_nt: TGTGCCAGCAGCTTAGCTCGACTAGCGGGATCCTACGAGCAGTACTTC; cdr3_aa: CASSLARLAGSYEQYF
j_call: TRBJ1-2; clone_size: -; d_call: -; v_call: TRBV6-5; cdr3_nt: TGTGCCAGCAGCGACAGGCGCGCTAACTATGGCTACACCTTC; cdr3_aa: CASSDRRANYGYTF
j_call: TRBJ2-5; clone_size: -; d_call: TRBD2; v_call: TRBV30; cdr3_nt: TGTGCCTGGACCATGGCGGGAGGGGAAGAGACCCAGTACTTC; cdr3_aa: CAWTMAGGEETQYF
j_call: TRBJ2-2; clone_size: -; d_call: TRBD2; v_call: TRBV28; cdr3_nt: TGTGCCAGCAGCGAAATAAGGGAGGGGTTCTCAGACACCGGGGAGCTGTTTTTT; cdr3_aa: CASSEIREGFSDTGELFF
j_call: TRBJ2-5; clone_size: -; d_call: -; v_call: TRBV20-1; cdr3_nt: TGCAGTGCGGCTTATGAAGAGACCCAGTACTTC; cdr3_aa: CSAAYEETQYF
j_call: TRBJ2-5; clone_size: once; d_call: TRBD1; v_call: TRBV7-9; cdr3_nt: TGTGCCAGCAGCCCTTACGGACAGGCGCAAGAGACCCAGTACTTC; cdr3_aa: CASSPYGQAQETQYF
j_call: TRBJ1-1; clone_size: -; d_call: -; v_call: TRBV19; cdr3_nt: TGTGCCAGTAGTCCCCCAGAGCGTGAAATGAACACTGAAGCTTTCTTT; cdr3_aa: CASSPPEREMNTEAFF
j_call: TRBJ2-1; clone_size: -; d_call: -; v_call: TRBV7-2; cdr3_nt: TGTGCCAGCAGCTTAGAACTAGTCCCACGTGAGCAGTTCTTC; cdr3_aa: CASSLELVPREQFF
j_call: TRBJ2-7; clone_size: -; d_call: TRBD1; v_call: TRBV28; cdr3_nt: TGTGCCAGCAGTTTAGGGACAGGTATTTCTATTTACGAGCAGTACTTC; cdr3_aa: CASSLGTGISIYEQYF
j_call: TRBJ2-1; clone_size: -; d_call: -; v_call: TRBV6-5; cdr3_nt: TGTGCCAGCAGTTACTCTTGGGGGCGGGACAATGAGCAGTTCTTC; cdr3_aa: CASSYSWGRDNEQFF
j_call: TRBJ2-7; clone_size: -; d_call: TRBD2; v_call: TRBV4-3; cdr3_nt: TGCGCCAGCAGCCAAGAAGCCCTAGCGGGAGAGTACTACGAGCAGTACTTC; cdr3_aa: CASSQEALAGEYYEQYF
j_call: TRBJ2-7; clone_size: -; d_call: TRBD2; v_call: TRBV6-5; cdr3_nt: TGTGCCAGCAGCCCATTTACGGGGGGATCAGGGGAGCAGTACTTC; cdr3_aa: CASSPFTGGSGEQYF
j_call: TRBJ2-1; clone_size: -; d_call: TRBD2; v_call: TRBV10-3; cdr3_nt: TGTGCCGCCGCTAGCGGGAGTCAATCCGGGCAGTTCTTC; cdr3_aa: CAAASGSQSGQFF
j_call: TRBJ1-1; clone_size: few; d_call: TRBD1; v_call: TRBV27; cdr3_nt: TGTGCCAGCGTAGCCGGGACAGGGAACACTGAAGCTTTCTTT; cdr3_aa: CASVAGTGNTEAFF
j_call: TRBJ2-7; clone_size: -; d_call: -; v_call: TRBV12-2; cdr3_nt: TGTGCAAGTCGCTTGAAAGGGGACTCTAGCCTATCGCAGTACTTC; cdr3_aa: CASRLKGDSSLSQYF
j_call: TRBJ2-2; clone_size: -; d_call: -; v_call: TRBV11-3; cdr3_nt: TGTGCCAGCAGCTTAGATCCGGTCACCGGGGAGCTGTTTTTT; cdr3_aa: CASSLDPVTGELFF
j_call: TRBJ2-2; clone_size: -; d_call: -; v_call: TRBV5-4; cdr3_nt: TGTGCCAGCAGCACTGGAGGTTCGGACACCGGGGAGCTGTTTTTT; cdr3_aa: CASSTGGSDTGELFF
j_call: TRBJ2-2; clone_size: few; d_call: -; v_call: TRBV6-4; cdr3_nt: TGTGCCAGCAGTGACGGGACAAACACCGGGGAGCTGTTTTTT; cdr3_aa: CASSDGTNTGELFF
j_call: TRBJ2-7; clone_size: once; d_call: -; v_call: TRBV4-3; cdr3_nt: TGCGCCAGCAGCCAAGCGGTGTCGGGAATCGCAACCTACGAGCAGTACTTC; cdr3_aa: CASSQAVSGIATYEQYF